What follows are 26 T cell receptor beta chains derived from one specimen sequenced in a study of chemoradiotherapy in HPV16-positive cancers. Assay used: immunoSEQ multiplex PCR; TCRdb lists only in-frame clones, some missing. Here the sample spans about 30,000 clones, roughly nine tenths being singletons. Material: blood, obtained from a patient who underwent chemoradiotherapy. The receptor set was obtained from a human donor with HPV-associated anogenital cancer.

The V and J genes are TRBV19 and TRBJ1-5; weak D call: TRBD1 (5 bases). Germline values: CDR1 LNHDA, CDR2 SQIVND (reference sequence). V dropped 0 bases and J dropped 0 bases, with 12 bases sitting between them. The length of the CDR3 is 17 residues. The CDR3 loop is CASSIDPGTYSNQPQHF. The CDR3 nucleotides read TGTGCCAGTAGTATAGATCCGGGGACCTATAGCAATCAGCCCCAGCATTTT.

This clone appeared once. The gene calls are TRBV2 and TRBJ2-5, with 7 bases that match TRBD2. The CDR3 runs 17 residues. V was clipped by 2 bases and J by 2 bases; unmatched bases: 11. CDR1 and CDR2 from the germline V gene are SNHLY and FYNNEI. CDR3 loop: CASSELDSGRPQETQYF. Here the CDR3 DNA reads TGTGCCAGCAGTGAATTGGATAGCGGGCGGCCTCAAGAGACCCAGTACTTC.

This rearrangement joins TRBV27 to TRBJ2-7, with D perhaps TRBD1 (5 bases). The V end lost 4 bases, the J end lost 4 bases, and 14 bases lay between the germline ends. Germline assignment: CDR1 MNHEY and CDR2 SMNVEV (reference sequence). The CDR3 length is 14 residues. The CDR3, as DNA: TGTGCCAGCAGTTACGGGCAGGGTCTGTACGAGCAGTACTTC. Translating gives CASSYGQGLYEQYF.

This clone was recorded once. V usage is TRBV5-1 and J usage is TRBJ2-3; no firm D call. Trimming took 3 bases from V and 1 from J, leaving 3 bases between them. The CDR3 consists of 12 residues. Per germline, CDR1 SGHRS and CDR2 YFSETQ. The CDR3 bases are TGCGCCAGCAGCTCCGGCACAGATACGCAGTATTTT. This gives the protein CASSSGTDTQYF.

This clone was recorded once. The chain couples TRBV19 to TRBJ2-7; D is uncertain. Deletions cut 1 base from V and 1 base from J, with 5 bases between. The CDR3 consists of 13 residues. Germline V gene sequence: CDR1 LNHDA, CDR2 SQIVND (reference sequence). In DNA form, the CDR3 reads TGTGCCAGTAGTATAGGTCTATCCTACGAGCAGTACTTC. Amino acids: CASSIGLSYEQYF.

This clone was seen just once. The chain links TRBV30 to TRBJ1-1; D gene uncertain. CDR1 is GTSNPN, CDR2 SVGIG, per germline (reference sequence). The length of the CDR3 is 12 residues. The CDR3 DNA reads as TGTGCATGGGATTTCTCTAACACTGAAGCTTTCTTT. This encodes CAWDFSNTEAFF.

The chain employs TRBV27 and TRBJ2-1; a weak D match, TRBD1 (6 bases). Germline V gene data show CDR1 as MNHEY and CDR2 as SMNVEV (reference sequence). Trimming stripped 5 bases from V and 10 bases from J, with 12 bases between. This CDR3 region has 12 residues. The CDR3 reads CASSPLGTEQFF. The CDR3 DNA reads as TGTGCCAGCAGTCCGTTGGGGACAGAGCAGTTCTTC.

The V gene is TRBV29-1, the J gene TRBJ1-3; D is undetermined. The CDR3 loop spans 11 amino acids. Germline V gives CDR1 SQVTM, CDR2 ANQGSEA. V lost 7 bases to trimming and J lost 2 bases, with 6 bases between them. Written as DNA, the CDR3 is TGCAGCGGGGGAGCTGGAAACACCATATATTTT. Translated: CSGGAGNTIYF. Looking up the rest from reference TRBV29-1 and TRBJ1-3 gives the full variable domain: SAVISQKPSRDICQRGTSLTIQCQVDSQVTMMFWYRQQPGQSLTLIATANQGSEATYESGFVIDKFPISRPNLTFSTLTVSNMSPEDSSIYLCSGGAGNTIYFGEGSWLTVV.

The gene calls are TRBV4-1 and TRBJ2-3; D uncertain. The germline V gene has CDR1 MGHRA and CDR2 YSYEKL. Trimming removed 2 bases from V and 5 bases from J, with 14 bases in between. The CDR3 has 15 residues. CDR3: CASSQPVERIDTQYF. The CDR3 nucleotides are TGCGCCAGCAGCCAACCCGTTGAGAGAATAGATACGCAGTATTTT.

This chain connects TRBV18 to TRBJ2-7; possible D gene TRBD2, 5 bases. CDR1 KGHSH and CDR2 LQKENI come from the germline V gene. CDR3 length: 15 amino acids. Deletions cut 3 bases from V and 3 bases from J, with 15 bases between. CDR3 sequence: CASSPDYILDYEQYF. CDR3 coding DNA: TGTGCCAGCTCACCTGACTACATACTAGACTACGAGCAGTACTTC.

The chain links TRBV28 to TRBJ1-5; no definite D call. The germline CDR1 and CDR2 sequences are MDHEN and SYDVKM. With 6 bases removed from V and 4 bases from J, the gap between germline ends came to 7 bases. The CDR3 contains 12 residues. CDR3 nucleotide sequence: TGTGCCAGCAGGGTGGGTAATCAGCCCCAGCATTTT. This gives the protein CASRVGNQPQHF.

CDR3 loop: CASNYRGTGELFF. CDR3 sequence (DNA): TGTGCCAGTAATTACCGAGGCACTGGGGAGCTGTTTTTT. This chain joins TRBV19 and TRBJ2-2; D is ambiguous. Germline V gene lookup returns CDR1 LNHDA and CDR2 SQIVND (reference sequence). This CDR3 is 13 amino acids long. The V and J ends lost 7 bases and 8 bases respectively, with 14 bases between them. The complete variable domain, with remaining parts taken from reference TRBV19 and TRBJ2-2, reads DGGITQSPKYLFRKEGQNVTLSCEQNLNHDAMYWYRQDPGQGLRLIYYSQIVNDFQKGDIAEGYSVSREKKESFPLTVTSAQKNPTAFYLCASNYRGTGELFFGEGSRLTVL.

This rearrangement joins TRBV7-9 to TRBJ2-3, with D possibly matching TRBD2 (5 bases). The germline V and J ends were trimmed by 3 bases and 2 bases, with 15 bases remaining between them. CDR3 length: 16 residues. Germline V gene data show CDR1 as SEHNR and CDR2 as FQNEAQ (reference sequence). The CDR3 region is CASSFLTGEATDTQYF. The CDR3 DNA follows: TGTGCCAGCAGCTTCTTGACCGGGGAAGCCACAGATACGCAGTATTTT.

The CDR3 nucleotides read TGTGCCAGCAGCCAAGCGGCCCAGCGGGGGGCCACAGATACGCAGTATTTT. This codes for CASSQAAQRGATDTQYF. The chain links TRBV4-2 to TRBJ2-3, with TRBD2 identical over 9 bases. Germline CDR1 LGHNA, CDR2 YNFKEQ. The V and J ends lost 1 base and 2 bases, in that order; junction bases with no gene match: 7. This CDR3 spans 17 amino acids.

The J gene is TRBJ2-1, the V gene TRBV4-2, with TRBD1 identical over 9 bases. Germline V gene data show CDR1 as LGHNA and CDR2 as YNFKEQ. The CDR3 totals 17 residues. V lost 2 bases to trimming and J lost 2 bases; unmatched junction nucleotides: 7. The CDR3 protein is CASSQSIRDRAYNEQFF. The CDR3 DNA is TGTGCCAGCAGCCAATCCATCCGGGACAGGGCCTACAATGAGCAGTTCTTC.

In nucleotides, the CDR3 is TGCGCCAGCAGCCAGGGGACGGCCACCGGGGAGCTGTTTTTT. As protein: CASSQGTATGELFF. The chain uses TRBV5-1 and TRBJ2-2, with a possible D match to TRBD1 (6 bases). V gave up 4 bases and J gave up 4 bases, with 11 bases separating them. Germline CDR1 is SGHRS and CDR2 is YFSETQ. The CDR3 loop spans 14 amino acids.

The chain carries TRBV19 and TRBJ1-5; 7 nucleotides match TRBD1. CDR1 LNHDA and CDR2 SQIVND come from the germline V gene (reference sequence). This CDR3 region has 15 residues. The V gene end was trimmed by 7 bases and the J gene end by 0 bases; junction bases not matched to a gene: 6. CDR3 amino acids: CASTLTGNSNQPQHF. CDR3 nucleotides: TGTGCCAGTACCTTGACAGGGAATAGCAATCAGCCCCAGCATTTT.

This clone was detected once. The chain recombines TRBV5-6 with TRBJ2-2, with 7 bases that match TRBD2. After removal of 5 bases from V and 0 bases from J, the junction contained 13 bases not matched to a gene. The germline CDR1 and CDR2 sequences are SGHDT and YYEEEE. This CDR3 region has 18 residues. In DNA, the CDR3 is TGTGCCAGCAGTTTTTCTTGGACTAGTCGGGCGAACACCGGGGAGCTGTTTTTT. Protein: CASSFSWTSRANTGELFF.

The chain has TRBV6-1 and TRBJ2-1, with TRBD1 matching 9 bases. The V gene's germline CDR1 is MNHNS and CDR2 SASEGT. V shed 4 bases, J shed 3 bases, and the junction held 7 bases outside the gene matches. This CDR3 has 16 residues. DNA of the CDR3: TGTGCCAGCAGTGCCCGGGGACAGGGATTCTACAATGAGCAGTTCTTC. Translated: CASSARGQGFYNEQFF.

The chain joins TRBV29-1 to TRBJ2-3; no clear D gene. The CDR3 covers 10 residues. Germline CDR1 is SQVTM and CDR2 is ANQGSEA. Trimming stripped 4 bases from V and 10 bases from J, with 9 bases between. In DNA form, the CDR3 reads TGCAGCGTTGTAACAGAGGCGCAGTATTTT. Its protein is CSVVTEAQYF.

The CDR3 loop is CASSPGTAGNTIYF. The DNA of the CDR3 is TGCGCCAGCAGCCCCGGGACAGCAGGAAACACCATATATTTT. The chain is built from TRBV5-1 and TRBJ1-3; 7 positions match TRBD1. Germline values: CDR1 SGHRS, CDR2 YFSETQ. Germline trimming cut 4 bases from V and 4 bases from J; bases unmatched to any gene: 5. The CDR3 runs to 14 residues.

The chain combines TRBV12-5 with TRBJ1-1; D call uncertain. Germline-derived CDR1 and CDR2 are LGHNT and FRNRAP. V lost 6 bases and J lost 0, with 8 bases in between. The CDR3 is made up of 13 amino acids. The CDR3 here is CASGSEVNTEAFF. CDR3 DNA: TGTGCTAGTGGATCCGAGGTGAACACTGAAGCTTTCTTT.

The chain joins TRBV10-1 to TRBJ1-1; D is undetermined. V lost 7 bases, J lost 1 base, and 10 bases lay in between. The CDR3 loop spans 13 amino acids. Germline assignment: CDR1 WNHNN and CDR2 SYGVQD (reference sequence). This chain's CDR3 is CASTVTGNTEAFF. The CDR3 DNA follows: TGCGCCAGCACCGTGACGGGGAACACTGAAGCTTTCTTT.

The chain recombines TRBV30 with TRBJ2-7, with a tentative D call TRBD1 (5 bases). Deletions cut 2 bases from V and 7 bases from J, with 24 bases between. This CDR3 region has 16 residues. From germline, CDR1 is GTSNPN and CDR2 SVGIG (reference sequence). CDR3 in DNA: TGTGCCTGGAGTAATATAGGGGATCCCTCGGAGAAGGAGCAGTACTTC. Translating it yields CAWSNIGDPSEKEQYF.

The chain carries TRBV10-3 and TRBJ1-1; no clear D. V was pared by 0 bases and J by 0 bases, with 11 bases between. This CDR3 is built from 16 residues. The germline V gene has CDR1 ENHRY and CDR2 SYGVKD. The CDR3 protein is CAISESIGQMNTEAFF. CDR3 bases: TGTGCCATCAGTGAGTCGATTGGCCAAATGAACACTGAAGCTTTCTTT.

The V gene is TRBV11-2, the J gene TRBJ2-1; D call uncertain. V was pared by 0 bases and J by 9 bases, with 6 bases between. Germline lookup yields CDR1 SGHAT and CDR2 FQNNGV. The CDR3 has 12 residues. The CDR3 region has the DNA TGTGCCAGCAGCTTAGATTGGACTGAGCAGTTCTTC. This gives the protein CASSLDWTEQFF.